The clone carrying this TCR beta chain showed up many times. The study drew its healthy controls from blood bank volunteers in Maryland, USA. This sample is drawn from a study of neurological immune-mediated disorders. From 15-18 subjects, each sequencing run yielded over 190 million TCR-beta sequences. TCRdb called the 5' RACE reads again in MiXCR, with one record for every CDR3 protein. Among 30,000 to 45,000 distinct CDR3 sequences, 4.8% were seen once, and the ten largest hold about 10%. CDR1 MNHNS and CDR2 SASEGT come from the germline V gene. This CDR3 is 12 amino acids long. The V gene lost 0 bases and the J gene lost 12 bases, with 9 bases spanning the gap.

What was sequenced was CD4+ T cells from blood. This TCR came from a man aged 18-30 years in good health. The rearrangement uses TRBV6-1 and TRBJ2-1, with D perhaps matching TRBD1 or TRBD2 (5 bases each). CDR3: CASSEALGVQFF. The CDR3 DNA reads TGTGCCAGCAGTGAAGCGCTGGGGGTGCAGTTCTTC.